This passage covers 18 T cell receptor beta chains from one sample sequenced in a study of graft-versus-host responses after intestinal transplantation. Plates contained approximately 200,000 CFSE-labeled responder cells and approximately 200,000 irradiated, violet-dye-labeled stimulator cells. Repertoires were generated with immunoSEQ multiplex PCR, while TCRdb's copy carries only in-frame clones and drops some. The table shows roughly 8,000 clones, with around 31% occurring only once. The sample consisted of alloreactive CD8+ T cells from a mixed lymphocyte reaction culture, taken before intestinal transplant. Subset here: CFSE-low proliferating T cells sorted from approximately six-day pre-transplant mixed lymphocyte reaction (GvH or HvG direction). The origin of the receptors is a human patient who received an intestinal transplant.

V usage is TRBV7-9 and J usage is TRBJ2-2, with no clear D. The CDR3 contains 13 residues. Per the germline V gene, CDR1 is SEHNR and CDR2 is FQNEAQ (reference sequence). The V end lost 3 bases, the J end lost 6 bases, and 8 bases lay between the germline ends. The CDR3 region has the DNA TGTGCCAGCAGCTTCCGCGCCCCCGGGGAGCTGTTTTTT. Translation: CASSFRAPGELFF.

This sequence joins TRBV13 and TRBJ1-2; D is unclear. Germline assignment: CDR1 PRHDT and CDR2 FYEKMQ (reference sequence). The CDR3 runs 15 residues. The germline V and J ends were trimmed by 7 bases and 8 bases, with 23 bases remaining between them. The CDR3 sequence is CASTPPMAVLEGYTF. The CDR3 DNA is TGTGCCAGCACCCCGCCCATGGCGGTGCTTGAAGGCTACACCTTC. The whole variable domain, filled in from reference TRBV13 and TRBJ1-2, reads AAGVIQSPRHLIKEKRETATLKCYPIPRHDTVYWYQQGPGQDPQFLISFYEKMQSDKGSIPDRFSAQQFSDYHSELNMSSLELGDSALYFCASTPPMAVLEGYTFGSGTRLTVV.

This clone was seen a single time. This chain joins TRBV7-2 and TRBJ2-6; 12 bases align to TRBD2. V lost 5 bases to trimming and J lost 3 bases; unmatched junction nucleotides: 11. The CDR3 extends over 19 amino acids. Per the germline V gene, CDR1 is SGHTA and CDR2 is FQGNSA. The DNA of the CDR3 is TGTGCCAGCAGCCCTCAGAGACTAGCGGGAGTCGGTGGGGCCAACGTCCTGACTTTC. It codes for CASSPQRLAGVGGANVLTF.

V usage is TRBV5-6 and J usage is TRBJ1-2, with a tentative D call TRBD1 (5 bases). From germline, CDR1 is SGHDT and CDR2 YYEEEE. V lost 2 bases and J lost 4, with 15 bases in between. The CDR3 is 15 residues long. CDR3 in amino acids: CASSFGTGFPYGYTF. The CDR3 coding sequence is TGTGCCAGCAGCTTCGGAACAGGATTCCCCTATGGCTACACCTTC.

This sequence joins TRBV30 and TRBJ2-5; 11 nucleotides agree with TRBD2. This CDR3 has 15 residues. CDR1 and CDR2 from the germline V gene are GTSNPN and SVGIG (reference sequence). V dropped 5 bases and J dropped 5; count of bases not matched to a gene: 10. The DNA of the CDR3 is TGTGCCTGGGTAATAGCGGGAGGGCCTTGGGAGACCCAGTACTTC. Translated: CAWVIAGGPWETQYF.

This clone turned up a few times. The chain links TRBV9 to TRBJ2-7; weak D call: TRBD1 (6 bases). The CDR3 loop spans 14 amino acids. Germline V gene lookup returns CDR1 SGDLS and CDR2 YYNGEE. V dropped 5 bases and J dropped 1 base, with 13 bases sitting between them. The CDR3 DNA reads TGTGCCAGCAGTAAACAGGGAGTTTCCTACGAGCAGTACTTC. Translation gives CASSKQGVSYEQYF.

The table lists this clone with a few counts. This chain joins TRBV9 and TRBJ1-1, with 7 bases fitting TRBD1. This CDR3 comprises 15 residues. J lost 1 base, V lost 3 bases, and 6 bases had no gene match. Germline V CDR1 and CDR2: SGDLS, YYNGEE. The CDR3 here is CASSAGGQWNTEAFF. The DNA for the CDR3 is TGTGCCAGCAGCGCCGGGGGACAGTGGAACACTGAAGCTTTCTTT. The full variable domain, with the rest looked up from reference TRBV9 and TRBJ1-1, is DSGVTQTPKHLITATGQRVTLRCSPRSGDLSVYWYQQSLDQGLQFLIQYYNGEERAKGNILERFSAQQFPDLHSELNLSSLELGDSALYFCASSAGGQWNTEAFFGQGTRLTVV.

The V gene is TRBV5-1, the J gene TRBJ2-3; 10 bases line up with TRBD2. The V segment lost 4 bases and the J segment 4 bases; nucleotides outside the gene matches: 12. The CDR3 runs 17 residues. From germline, CDR1 is SGHRS and CDR2 YFSETQ. CDR3 protein: CASSPSGGAVYADTQYF. The CDR3 coding sequence is TGCGCCAGCAGCCCGAGCGGGGGGGCCGTTTACGCAGATACGCAGTATTTT.

The chain has TRBV13 and TRBJ2-2; D gene ambiguous. Between the trimmed V and J ends, which lost 1 base and 6 bases, there was a span of 6 bases. The CDR3 is made up of 13 amino acids. CDR1 and CDR2 from the germline V gene are PRHDT and FYEKMQ (reference sequence). CDR3 bases: TGTGCCAGCAGCTTAGCCCCGGCCGGGGAGCTGTTTTTT. This codes for CASSLAPAGELFF.

In its sample, this clone ranks as medium-sized. V gene TRBV7-6 combines with J gene TRBJ1-3; 7 positions agree with TRBD1. This CDR3 contains 17 residues. Germline loops: CDR1 SGHVS, CDR2 FNYEAQ. J gave up 6 bases and V 1 base, and 12 bases lay outside the gene matches. In nucleotides, the CDR3 is TGTGCCAGCAGCTTAGTACTGGACAGGAACCATATAAACACCATATATTTT. This gives the protein CASSLVLDRNHINTIYF.

By share, this clone counts as medium-sized. J is TRBJ2-7 and V is TRBV4-1; 11 bases are shared with TRBD2. Germline CDR1 is MGHRA and CDR2 is YSYEKL. The CDR3 totals 19 residues. J was trimmed by 3 bases and V by 0 bases; bases with no gene match: 13. CDR3 in amino acids: CASSQERTSGSWGFYEQYF. The CDR3 bases are TGCGCCAGCAGCCAAGAAAGAACTAGCGGGAGTTGGGGCTTCTACGAGCAGTACTTC.

In its sample, this clone is medium-sized. The genes are TRBV2 and TRBJ2-3; perhaps TRBD2 as D (5 bases). The CDR3 covers 13 residues. Germline-derived CDR1 and CDR2 are SNHLY and FYNNEI. With 6 bases removed from V and 4 bases from J, the gap between germline ends came to 11 bases. In DNA form, the CDR3 reads TGTGCCAGCAGGGCTGGACTGTCAGATACGCAGTATTTT. Translated, it gives CASRAGLSDTQYF.

The chain is built from TRBV19 and TRBJ2-1, with 8 bases matching TRBD2. The CDR3 runs 15 residues. CDR1 is LNHDA, CDR2 SQIVND, per germline (reference sequence). V gave up 2 bases and J gave up 4 bases; unmatched junction bases: 4. CDR3 loop: CASSIWAGGYNEQFF. In DNA, the CDR3 is TGTGCCAGTAGTATATGGGCGGGGGGTTACAATGAGCAGTTCTTC. The full variable domain, with the rest looked up from reference TRBV19 and TRBJ2-1, is DGGITQSPKYLFRKEGQNVTLSCEQNLNHDAMYWYRQDPGQGLRLIYYSQIVNDFQKGDIAEGYSVSREKKESFPLTVTSAQKNPTAFYLCASSIWAGGYNEQFFGPGTRLTVL.

The sample holds a few counts of this clone. The chain carries TRBV13 and TRBJ2-1; D ambiguous. V was shortened by 0 bases and J by 10 bases, with 10 bases between the two germline ends. The germline V gene encodes CDR1 PRHDT and CDR2 FYEKMQ (reference sequence). CDR3 length: 13 amino acids. CDR3 region: CASSLGLPSEQFF. CDR3 DNA: TGTGCCAGCAGCTTAGGCCTACCTTCGGAGCAGTTCTTC.

This clone is medium-sized within its sample. The chain carries TRBV2 and TRBJ2-7, with TRBD1 matching over 7 bases. There are 13 residues in the CDR3. Trimming removed 4 bases from V and 4 bases from J; junction bases left unmatched: 4. CDR1 is SNHLY, CDR2 FYNNEI, per germline. CDR3 nucleotides: TGTGCCAGCAGTGGACAGGGAAGATACGAGCAGTACTTC. It is translated as CASSGQGRYEQYF.

There are a few counts of this clone. V and J are TRBV29-1 and TRBJ1-1; D might be TRBD1 (6 bases). The germline V and J ends were trimmed by 4 bases and 3 bases, with 15 bases remaining between them. The CDR3 sequence is 14 residues long. Looked up from germline, CDR1 is SQVTM and CDR2 is ANQGSEA. The CDR3 spells CSVADRLYDTEAFF. CDR3 DNA sequence: TGCAGCGTTGCAGACAGGTTATACGACACTGAAGCTTTCTTT.

This chain links TRBV7-9 with TRBJ1-2; D may be TRBD1 (5 bases). Per the germline V gene, CDR1 is SEHNR and CDR2 is FQNEAQ (reference sequence). CDR3 length: 14 residues. The V and J ends lost 5 bases and 5 bases respectively, with 15 bases between them. The CDR3 nucleotides are TGTGCCAGCAGCCCCAGCGGGACGACTTATGGCTACACCTTC. It specifies CASSPSGTTYGYTF.

The rearrangement uses TRBV19 and TRBJ1-5; D ambiguous. Germline V gene sequence: CDR1 LNHDA, CDR2 SQIVND (reference sequence). The length of the CDR3 is 15 residues. V lost 4 bases, J lost 0 bases, and 10 bases lay in between. The DNA of the CDR3 is TGTGCCAGTAGTACAGACCCTTATAGCAATCAGCCCCAGCATTTT. It is translated as CASSTDPYSNQPQHF.